This T cell receptor (beta chain) appears in the sequencing data of a study of blood T cell repertoires in COVID-19. Study as a whole: Donors in the United States, Italy and Spain gave samples during acute or convalescent COVID-19. PBMCs, B-cell-depleted T cells, or T cells were the source of the cDNA or gDNA that made up the material.

V lost 0 bases to trimming and J lost 4 bases, with 13 bases between them. Germline V gene lookup returns CDR1 SGHRS and CDR2 YFSETQ. This CDR3 is built from 15 residues. Per the original data handling: Amplification from reference gene primers served as the basis for estimated nucleated cell counts. Assay used: immunoSEQ multiplex PCR; TCRdb lists only in-frame clones, some missing. V and J calls and clone size follow that table, whereas D and trimming were derived from the DNA. The sample holds roughly 15,000 clones, about four fifths seen once. Source material: peripheral blood. V and J are TRBV5-1 and TRBJ1-1, with D unclear. The receptor comes from a man aged 55 to 70 with acute or convalescent COVID-19. The CDR3 sequence: CASSLDAELGTEAFF. CDR3 nucleotide sequence: TGCGCCAGCAGCTTGGATGCGGAGTTGGGCACTGAAGCTTTCTTT.